The 24 T cell receptor beta chains below come from one sample, sequenced in a study of T cells in Graves' hyperthyroidism and ophthalmopathy. Amplified TCR beta CDR3 regions came from RNA transcripts. The HTBI primer set served for first-round RT-PCR of the TCR CDR3. MiXCR, run by TCRdb on the multiplex PCR reads, gives a single entry per CDR3 protein. Of about 360,000 distinct CDR3 sequences listed, less than 15% are singletons. Sequencing used blood. Receptor source: a woman under 30 with Graves' hyperthyroidism.

This rearrangement joins TRBV28 to TRBJ2-7, with 7 bases identical to TRBD2. Germline V gene lookup returns CDR1 MDHEN and CDR2 SYDVKM. The CDR3 consists of 15 residues. Trimming took 6 bases from V and 4 from J; bases not matched to a gene: 12. Written as DNA, the CDR3 is TGTGCCAGCAGCCCGGGGGGTAGACCCCTTTACGAGCAGTACTTC. Its translation is CASSPGGRPLYEQYF.

There are a few counts of this clonotype. A clone one base away is much larger, so this may be a read error. CDR3 loop: CASGHPGEQFF. CDR3 DNA: TGTGCCAGCGGCCACCCAGGGGAGCAGTTCTTC. V is TRBV7-9 and J is TRBJ2-1; D is possibly TRBD1 (5 bases). CDR1 and CDR2 (germline): SEHNR, FQNEAQ (reference sequence). V shed 8 bases and J shed 10 bases, with 12 bases lying between them. There are 11 residues in the CDR3. Based on the CDR3 plus reference TRBV7-9 and TRBJ2-1, the full variable domain is DTGVSQNPRHKITKRGQNVTFRCDPISEHNRLYWYRQTLGQGPEFLTYFQNEAQLEKSRLLSDRFSAERPKGSFSTLEIQRTEQGDSAMYLCASGHPGEQFFGPGTRLTVL.

This clonotype was counted many times. The chain couples TRBV10-3 to TRBJ2-7; D is possibly TRBD1 or TRBD2 (5 bases each). Per the germline V gene, CDR1 is ENHRY and CDR2 is SYGVKD. The CDR3 is 15 amino acids. With 2 bases removed from V and 0 bases from J, the gap between germline ends came to 11 bases. CDR3 in amino acids: CAISEHGTPSYEQYF. In nucleotides, the CDR3 is TGTGCCATCAGTGAGCATGGGACCCCCTCCTACGAGCAGTACTTC.

This clonotype showed up many times. The chain is built from TRBV7-8 and TRBJ2-1; D is possibly TRBD2 (7 bases). In germline, CDR1 is SGHVS, CDR2 FQNEAQ. CDR3 length: 17 residues. The V and J ends lost 5 bases and 2 bases respectively, with 19 bases between them. In DNA, the CDR3 is TGTGCCAGCAGCGTCCACCGGGGGGCGGGTGCCTACAATGAGCAGTTCTTC. It is translated as CASSVHRGAGAYNEQFF.

This clonotype was seen repeatedly, ten times or more. This chain connects TRBV7-8 to TRBJ1-5; no definite D call. Trimming removed 3 bases at V and 5 bases at J, with 11 bases between. The CDR3 has 14 amino acids. Looked up from germline, CDR1 is SGHVS and CDR2 is FQNEAQ. CDR3 sequence (DNA): TGTGCCAGCAGCTTCCGGGATAAAGATCAGCCCCAGCATTTT. Protein: CASSFRDKDQPQHF.

This clonotype was counted many times. The chain couples TRBV20-1 to TRBJ2-1; a possible D gene is TRBD2 (5 bases). The CDR3 is 12 residues long. Germline V gene sequence: CDR1 DFQATT, CDR2 SNEGSKA (reference sequence). The V end was cut by 6 bases, the J end by 7 bases, with 13 bases between. The CDR3 bases are TGCAGTGCGGGGAGTGAGTGGAATGAGCAGTTCTTC. Translating gives CSAGSEWNEQFF.

This clonotype has just a few counts. The chain uses TRBV5-1 and TRBJ2-2, with a possible D match to TRBD1 (5 bases). This CDR3 region has 13 residues. Germline assignment: CDR1 SGHRS and CDR2 YFSETQ. V was clipped by 5 bases and J by 5 bases, with 10 bases between them. The CDR3 spells CASSPDRTGELFF. The CDR3, as DNA: TGCGCCAGCAGTCCAGACAGAACCGGGGAGCTGTTTTTT.

CDR3 DNA: TGTGCCGTCCCCCCGCCCGGGACTAGCAGAAATGAGCAGTTCTTC. Its translation: CAVPPPGTSRNEQFF. The chain couples TRBV28 to TRBJ2-1; 9 bases fit TRBD2. Germline trimming cut 11 bases from V and 7 bases from J; bases unmatched to any gene: 15. Germline V gives CDR1 MDHEN, CDR2 SYDVKM. The CDR3 runs 15 residues.

The CDR3 coding sequence is TGTGCCAGCAGCTTAGTCTACGGGACAGGAGGAGTGCCTAACTATGGCTACACCTTC. Translating it yields CASSLVYGTGGVPNYGYTF. This sequence joins TRBV7-9 and TRBJ1-2, with 8 positions matching TRBD1. Trimming took 1 base from V and 0 from J; bases not matched to a gene: 13. CDR3 size: 19 residues. Germline CDR1 SEHNR, CDR2 FQNEAQ (reference sequence).

This clonotype was seen at least ten times. The genes are TRBV5-1 and TRBJ2-7; TRBD2 matches at 8 bases. Losses at the gene ends were 4 bases for V and 6 bases for J; bases not matched to a gene: 15. The CDR3 length is 16 residues. Germline-derived CDR1 and CDR2 are SGHRS and YFSETQ. The chain's CDR3 is CASSLADSGDRFEQYF. The CDR3 nucleotides are TGCGCCAGCAGCCTCGCAGATAGCGGGGACCGCTTCGAGCAGTACTTC.

Ten or more counts support this clonotype. The V call is TRBV6-2 or TRBV6-3, the J call TRBJ2-3; no clear D. This CDR3 spans 11 amino acids. Germline V lookup: CDR1 MNHEY, CDR2 SVGEGT. Trimming left V 6 bases short and J 5 bases short, with 6 bases between. CDR3 in amino acids: CASRTRDTQYF. The DNA of the CDR3 is TGTGCCAGCAGGACGAGAGATACGCAGTATTTT.

This clonotype showed up many times. This chain connects TRBV5-6 to TRBJ2-2; tentatively, D is TRBD2 (5 bases). CDR1 and CDR2 (germline): SGHDT, YYEEEE. The CDR3 has 16 residues. Trimming removed 0 bases at V and 4 bases at J, with 13 bases between. The CDR3, as DNA: TGTGCCAGCAGCTTGGTAAAGAGGGTCGGCACCGGGGAGCTGTTTTTT. This translates into CASSLVKRVGTGELFF.

Note on this clonotype: A much bigger clone sits one base away, suggesting this may be a read error. V and J are TRBV20-1 and TRBJ2-1; TRBD1 matches at 7 bases. V lost 5 bases and J lost 4; bases outside the gene matches: 8. Germline V gene sequence: CDR1 DFQATT, CDR2 SNEGSKA (reference sequence). CDR3 length equals 14 residues. The CDR3 DNA sequence: TGCAGTGCTGAGTCACAGGGGCGTTACAATGAGCAGTTCTTC. Residues: CSAESQGRYNEQFF.

This clonotype was seen only once. This rearrangement joins TRBV5-6 to TRBJ2-1, with D possibly being TRBD1 (6 bases). Germline lookup yields CDR1 SGHDT and CDR2 YYEEEE. V lost 0 bases and J 8 bases, leaving 18 bases between the germline ends. The CDR3 length is 16 residues. Here the CDR3 reads CASSLAVQGSFDEQFF. CDR3 bases: TGTGCCAGCAGCTTGGCCGTACAGGGTAGTTTCGATGAGCAGTTCTTC.

Of note for this clonotype: A clone one base away is much larger, so this may be a read error. CDR3 nucleotides: TGTGCCAGCAGTTCCGAACAGGGGCTCCAGCCCCAGCATTTT. Translated: CASSSEQGLQPQHF. The chain couples TRBV28 to TRBJ1-5, with 7 bases matching TRBD1. V gave up 4 bases and J gave up 7 bases; unmatched junction bases: 7. The CDR3 loop spans 14 amino acids. The germline gives CDR1 MDHEN, CDR2 SYDVKM.

J is TRBJ1-4 and V is TRBV6-1, with D hard to call. The CDR3 spans 14 residues. V lost 6 bases and J lost 7, with 15 bases in between. The germline gives CDR1 MNHNS, CDR2 SASEGT. This CDR3 reads CASSPGRGSEKLFF. The CDR3 nucleotides are TGTGCCAGCAGCCCCGGCCGGGGATCTGAAAAACTGTTTTTT.

In this sample, this clonotype turned up many times. This chain links TRBV28 with TRBJ1-5, with TRBD1 matching over 9 bases. The junction had 9 bases not matched to a gene; V was cut back by 6 bases and J by 6 bases. Germline V gene sequence: CDR1 MDHEN, CDR2 SYDVKM. The CDR3 runs to 15 residues. CDR3 sequence (DNA): TGTGCCAGCAGCTCAGGGGGACAGGGTAGTCAGCCCCAGCATTTT. Amino acid sequence: CASSSGGQGSQPQHF.

The sample holds many counts of this clonotype. V usage is TRBV27 and J usage is TRBJ1-6; D possibly corresponds to TRBD1 (6 bases). The V gene's germline CDR1 is MNHEY and CDR2 SMNVEV (reference sequence). CDR3 size: 14 residues. Between the trimmed V and J ends, which lost 5 bases and 7 bases, there was a span of 12 bases. In DNA form, the CDR3 reads TGTGCCAGCAGTCCCCGGGGGGCCAATTCACCCCTCCACTTT. Its translation: CASSPRGANSPLHF.

As to this clonotype: This could be a read error, since a much larger clone is one nucleotide away. J is TRBJ2-1 and V is TRBV28; TRBD2 matches at 7 bases. CDR1 and CDR2 from the germline V gene are MDHEN and SYDVKM. J gave up 4 bases and V 1 base, and 13 bases lay outside the gene matches. The CDR3 has 18 amino acids. CDR3 amino acids: CASSLFLITTSPYNEQFF. For the CDR3, the DNA is TGTGCCAGCAGTTTATTTTTGATTACGACTAGCCCGTACAATGAGCAGTTCTTC.

The chain carries TRBV7-3 and TRBJ2-3, with D perhaps assigned TRBD1 or TRBD2 (6 bases each). Trimming removed 5 bases at V and 3 bases at J, with 24 bases between. The germline CDR1 and CDR2 sequences are SGHTA and FQGTGA. CDR3 length equals 18 residues. The CDR3 DNA follows: TGTGCCAGCAGCCAAGACCCACCGACGGGGGCGTCAACAGATACGCAGTATTTT. Its protein product is CASSQDPPTGASTDTQYF.

The chain recombines TRBV18 with TRBJ2-1; D is possibly TRBD2 (5 bases). V dropped 2 bases and J dropped 3 bases, with 11 bases sitting between them. This CDR3 is 15 amino acids long. Germline V gives CDR1 KGHSH, CDR2 LQKENI. The CDR3 reads CASSPGPLDYNEQFF. For the CDR3, the DNA is TGTGCCAGCTCACCAGGGCCACTAGACTACAATGAGCAGTTCTTC.

The rearrangement uses TRBV6-5 and TRBJ1-5, with D maybe TRBD1 (5 bases). Germline-derived CDR1 and CDR2 are MNHEY and SVGAGI. The CDR3 loop spans 17 amino acids. The V end lost 0 bases, the J end lost 5 bases, and 17 bases lay between the germline ends. The CDR3 region has the DNA TGTGCCAGCAGTTACTCGCCCGGCTGGGGCCCCCATCAGCCCCAGCATTTT. It translates to CASSYSPGWGPHQPQHF.

This clonotype occurred a few times. This sequence joins TRBV27 and TRBJ1-3; no firm D call. The CDR3 loop spans 13 amino acids. V was pared by 7 bases and J by 0 bases, with 7 bases between. Germline values: CDR1 MNHEY, CDR2 SMNVEV (reference sequence). CDR3 coding DNA: TGTGCCAGCAATAGGAGCTCTGGAAACACCATATATTTT. Amino acids: CASNRSSGNTIYF.

V gene TRBV15 combines with J gene TRBJ2-7; possibly TRBD1 for D (5 bases). The germline CDR1 and CDR2 sequences are LNHNV and YYDKDF (reference sequence). The CDR3 length is 14 residues. Trimming removed 0 bases at V and 0 bases at J, with 6 bases between. The CDR3 loop is CATSRDRVSYEQYF. In DNA form, the CDR3 reads TGTGCCACCAGCAGAGACAGGGTCTCCTACGAGCAGTACTTC.